The entry below gives a single T cell receptor (beta chain) sequence along with its context. Its cognate antigen has yet to be identified. This may be a read error, as it is one base from a much larger clone. The method behind the library was PCR. Sequenced using an Illumina HiSeq 4000. Bulk TCR libraries were made following a previously described method, with the TCR primers given in Table S5. Purification of total RNA was performed with the Qiagen AllPrep DNA/RNA kit. Before analysis, reads from multiple sequencing runs of the same library were pooled. The original methods were these. Reads were retained only if their TCR constant sequence matched exactly, and those retained reads were trimmed to 150 nt and grouped according to their 12-nt molecular barcodes. Within each barcode group, reads were sub-clustered at a 15% Levenshtein threshold, and quality-weighted consensus sequences were built per RNA molecule. Non-functional sequences were discarded, and so were lower-count sequences lying one edit away from another sequence. On the basis of fitting two negative binomial distributions, barcode sub-clusters with fewer than 20% of the maximum read count were discarded. TCRdb reran the public reads through fastp at Q25 and MiXCR, keeping productive beta chains. Rows merge per CDR3 protein into single entries with the most common DNA and genes. TCRdb, not the authors, supplied the V and J calls. The sample table records roughly 10,000 distinct CDR3 sequences; around a fifth of these occur just once. The ten largest account for roughly 1.8% of the sample.

This entry comes from a study of molecular identifiers for immune sequencing clone quantification (dated by TCRdb to the late 2010s). The study in broad terms: For a replicate experiment, RNA from 20,000 or 100,000 naive CD8 T cells was divided into five aliquots, and four of the five aliquots were sequenced. This methods study used CD8 T cells to benchmark TCR RNA copy counting and molecular-identifier clustering-based TCR repertoire sequencing (MIDCIRS).

Libraries of naive CD8 T cells were built from approximately 20,000 to 980,000 sorted cells, with 10%, 30% or 50% of the purified RNA used. On a BD FACSAria II, naive CD8 T cells were FACS-sorted as CD8+CD4-CCR7+CD45RA+ and collected into RLT Plus buffer. Ten to eleven TCR copies' worth of Jurkat RNA were spiked into about 20,000-1,100,000 naive CD8 T cell samples to test detection sensitivity. Enrichment of CD8 T cells was performed with RosetteSep CD8+ T Cell Enrichment Cocktail and Ficoll-Paque, after which ACK red cell lysis was carried out. The study at large found these results: A single cell's worth of spiked-in Jurkat TCR RNA was reported detectable even among 850,000 to 1,000,000 naive CD8 T cells. Modeling gave 3 to 3.5 recovered TCR RNA copies per cell versus 8 to 10 by digital PCR, implying around 33% capture efficiency. Clones above 20 RNA copies held over 98% of molecules in CMV-specific effector cells but under 1% in naive cells. Without barcode sub-clustering, chimeric consensus sequences inflated TCR diversity; chimeras reached as high as 47%. The naive libraries included spiked-in Jurkat TCR RNA (around 10 copies' worth), and this RNA is not part of the donor repertoire. Identical TCR molecules sharing a barcode could cause highly expanded clone sizes to be underestimated.

The CDR3, from cysteine to phenylalanine, totals 15 residues. This entry keeps only the CDR3 DNA: 45 bases, framed from base 1. According to the germline V gene, CDR1 reads SGHTA and CDR2 reads FQGTGA. The sequenced sample was naive CD8+ T cells from blood, with Jurkat cell RNA spiked in. The sample's cell subset or site label, in plain terms: FACS-sorted CD8+CD4-CCR7+CD45RA+ naive T cells. The source of this sequence is a human donor in good health. Some libraries in this study had Jurkat cell RNA spiked in. Recombination joined TRBV7-3 with TRBJ2-2; a weak D assignment points to TRBD1 (7 bases agree). In nucleotide form, the sequence is TGTGCCAGCAGCCCAGGGGGACTGTACACCGGGGAGCTGGTTTTT. This gives the protein CASSPGGLYTGELVF.